These T cell receptor beta chains were read from a single sample in a study of T-cell memory formation after mild COVID-19. In TCRdb, the 5' RACE reads were re-called with MiXCR into one record per CDR3 protein. The repertoire holds about 350,000 distinct CDR3 sequences, roughly 15% seen once, with about 20% in the top ten. Sequencing was performed on PBMCs or a T cell subset sorted from them (not recorded which). These receptors were taken from a man younger than 30 who had mild COVID-19 (a few samples of this study predate the infection). Cell type and time point are not known. Each CDR3 is given without its conserved first and last residue. Each record gives: V gene, CDR3 protein.

TRBV12-3/TRBV12-4 | ASSLVLAGVETQY
TRBV20-1 | SATSGGDTQY
TRBV12-3/TRBV12-4 | ASSLGGFGKNIQY
TRBV7-2 | ASSLARLNQPQH
TRBV6-6 | ASSYSDRSNYGYT
TRBV4-1 | ASSQVSQETQY
TRBV28 | ASRRTRTVGYGYT
TRBV3-1 | ASSQGLSGGAYEQY
TRBV11-2 | ASSLRTIHTGELF
TRBV5-1 | ASSLIGTYEQY
TRBV7-2 | ASSSIAGGPSGELF
TRBV15 | ATSGGRLGFEQF
TRBV4-3 | ASSQDGRGPGQETQY
TRBV7-9 | ASSLSTNTGELF
TRBV5-1 | ASSVLDRGSSTEAF
TRBV7-2 | ASSFFSSYNEQF
TRBV6-2/TRBV6-3 | ASRPRQVYNEQF
TRBV9 | ASSVSLAGAPPADTQY
TRBV5-6 | ASSPPWSGGTQY
TRBV7-2 | ASSLARKGRANTEAF
TRBV20-1 | SANFWTGLRAEAF
TRBV7-2 | ASSLAGGGEPQH
TRBV20-1 | SARKGQGATDTQY
TRBV5-1 | ASSLTGVNGYT